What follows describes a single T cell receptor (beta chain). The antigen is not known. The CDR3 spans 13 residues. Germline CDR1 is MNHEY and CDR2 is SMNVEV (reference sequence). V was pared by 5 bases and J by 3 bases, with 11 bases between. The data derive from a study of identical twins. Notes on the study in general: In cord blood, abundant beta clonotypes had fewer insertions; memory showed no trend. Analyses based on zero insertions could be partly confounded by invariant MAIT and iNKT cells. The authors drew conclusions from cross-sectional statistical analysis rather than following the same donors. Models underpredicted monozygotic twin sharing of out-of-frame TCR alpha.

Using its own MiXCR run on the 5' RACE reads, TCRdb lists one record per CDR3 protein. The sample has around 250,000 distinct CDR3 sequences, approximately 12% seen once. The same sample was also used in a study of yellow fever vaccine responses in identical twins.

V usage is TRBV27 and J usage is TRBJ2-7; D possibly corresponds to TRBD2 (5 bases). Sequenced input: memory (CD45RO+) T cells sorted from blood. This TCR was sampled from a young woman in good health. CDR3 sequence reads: CASSRGINYEQYF. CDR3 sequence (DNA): TGTGCCAGCAGTAGAGGGATTAACTACGAGCAGTACTTC.